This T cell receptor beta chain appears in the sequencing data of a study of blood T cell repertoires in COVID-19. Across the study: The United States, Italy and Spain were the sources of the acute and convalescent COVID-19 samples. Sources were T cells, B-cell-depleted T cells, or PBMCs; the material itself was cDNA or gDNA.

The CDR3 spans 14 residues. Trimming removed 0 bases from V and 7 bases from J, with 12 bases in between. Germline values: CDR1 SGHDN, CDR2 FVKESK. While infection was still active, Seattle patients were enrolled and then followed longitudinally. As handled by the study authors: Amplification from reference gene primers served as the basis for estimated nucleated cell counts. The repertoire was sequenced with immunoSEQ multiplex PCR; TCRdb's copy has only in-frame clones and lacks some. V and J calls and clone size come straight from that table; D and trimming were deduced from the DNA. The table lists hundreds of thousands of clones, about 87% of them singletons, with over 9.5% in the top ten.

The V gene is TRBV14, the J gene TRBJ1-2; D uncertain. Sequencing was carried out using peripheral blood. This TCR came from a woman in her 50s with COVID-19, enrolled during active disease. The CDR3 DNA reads TGTGCCAGCAGCCAAGATCTTGTAGCTGGTGGCTACACCTTC. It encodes CASSQDLVAGGYTF.